These 19 T cell receptor beta chains share one sample of origin, sequenced in a study of identical twins (dated by TCRdb to the mid-2010s). Library construction relied on 5' RACE. The run used an Illumina HiSeq 2000. TCRdb reran the public reads through fastp at Q25 and MiXCR, keeping productive beta chains. Each entry merges the rows of one CDR3 protein and shows their most common DNA and genes. The sample yields 200,000 to 300,000 distinct CDR3 sequences; around 6.6% were counted once. The top ten hold under 4% of the sample. A further study also used this sample, focusing on yellow fever vaccine responses in identical twins.

The sample taken for sequencing was memory (CD45RO+) T cells sorted from blood. What this sample's cell subset or site label stands for: CD45RO+ enriched T cells. The source of these receptors is a young woman in good health.

The rearrangement uses TRBV6-1 and TRBJ2-3; D tentatively reads TRBD1 or TRBD2 (5 bases each). V dropped 5 bases and J dropped 6 bases, with 21 bases sitting between them. Germline loops: CDR1 MNHNS, CDR2 SASEGT. This CDR3 contains 16 residues. CDR3 sequence (DNA): TGTGCCAGCAGTACCTACCGGGACGCAAACAAGGATACGCAGTATTTT. This sequence encodes CASSTYRDANKDTQYF.

This clonotype was observed a handful of times. The rearrangement links TRBV7-3 to TRBJ1-2, with 9 bases aligning to TRBD1. This CDR3 is 16 amino acids long. Losses at the gene ends were 5 bases for V and 8 bases for J; bases not matched to a gene: 15. Germline lookup yields CDR1 SGHTA and CDR2 FQGTGA. The CDR3 region is CASSRDRAIRPDGYTF. The CDR3 nucleotides read TGTGCCAGCAGCAGGGACAGGGCTATCCGTCCTGACGGCTACACCTTC. The full variable domain, in which reference TRBV7-3 and TRBJ1-2 provide the parts outside the CDR3, is GAGVSQTPSNKVTEKGKYVELRCDPISGHTALYWYRQSLGQGPEFLIYFQGTGAADDSGLPNDRFFAVRPEGSVSTLKIQRTERGDSAVYLCASSRDRAIRPDGYTFGSGTRLTVV.

This clonotype was counted only a few times. This rearrangement joins TRBV27 to TRBJ1-2; 9 bases are a match to TRBD1. This CDR3 has 15 amino acids. Germline CDR1 and CDR2: MNHEY and SMNVEV (reference sequence). The J segment lost 4 bases and the V segment lost 5 bases, leaving 8 bases of the junction unmatched. CDR3 DNA: TGTGCCAGCAGTCTAGGGACAGGGCCCCTCTATGGCTACACCTTC. This encodes CASSLGTGPLYGYTF.

Comments on this clonotype: Since the CDR3 does not end with the conserved phenylalanine or tryptophan, this likely comes from a read error. The DNA is omitted, as the CDR3 cannot be located on it reliably, and the CDR3 follows TCRdb's listing. This chain connects TRBV18 to TRBJ2-7. The CDR3 adds up to 11 amino acids, both ends counted. Germline V gives CDR1 KGHSH, CDR2 LQKENI. CDR3 sequence reads: CASSPPTPSTD.

This rearrangement joins TRBV20-1 to TRBJ2-1; a possible D gene is TRBD2 (5 bases). Germline V lookup: CDR1 DFQATT, CDR2 SNEGSKA (reference sequence). The CDR3 covers 13 residues. V lost 5 bases and J lost 9, with 17 bases in between. The CDR3 spells CSAPSIAGGEQFF. The DNA of the CDR3 is TGCAGTGCTCCATCTATCGCGGGTGGTGAGCAGTTCTTC.

This clonotype was counted many times. This chain uses TRBV5-1 with TRBJ2-4; tentative D call: TRBD2 (5 bases). Trimming removed 2 bases at V and 3 bases at J, with 15 bases between. CDR1 and CDR2 from the germline V gene are SGHRS and YFSETQ. The CDR3 is 16 residues long. CDR3 loop: CASSFGPRAGKNIQYF. The CDR3 DNA reads as TGCGCCAGCAGCTTCGGGCCGCGGGCAGGCAAAAACATTCAGTACTTC.

This clonotype was counted only a few times. The CDR3 region has the DNA TGTGCCATCAGTCTGACTAGCGGGAACACAGATACGCAGTATTTT. Translation gives CAISLTSGNTDTQYF. This sequence joins TRBV10-3 and TRBJ2-3, with TRBD2 matching over 11 bases. The CDR3 has 15 residues. Per the germline V gene, CDR1 is ENHRY and CDR2 is SYGVKD. Trimming removed 5 bases from V and 2 bases from J; junction bases left unmatched: 3.

The genes are TRBV19 and TRBJ1-5, with D unclear. V was shortened by 3 bases and J by 3 bases, with 21 bases between the two germline ends. There are 18 residues in the CDR3. The germline V gene encodes CDR1 LNHDA and CDR2 SQIVND (reference sequence). The CDR3 sequence is CASSIVGLAQVPNQPQHF. The CDR3 region has the DNA TGTGCCAGTAGTATTGTGGGTCTGGCCCAAGTGCCCAATCAGCCCCAGCATTTT. The full variable domain, completed using reference TRBV19 and TRBJ1-5, is DGGITQSPKYLFRKEGQNVTLSCEQNLNHDAMYWYRQDPGQGLRLIYYSQIVNDFQKGDIAEGYSVSREKKESFPLTVTSAQKNPTAFYLCASSIVGLAQVPNQPQHFGDGTRLSIL.

In this sample, this clonotype turned up many times. The gene calls are TRBV27 and TRBJ2-3, with 13 bases identical to TRBD2. The CDR3 runs to 16 residues. Germline lookup yields CDR1 MNHEY and CDR2 SMNVEV (reference sequence). The ends lost 5 bases at V and 5 bases at J; junction bases unmatched: 7. DNA of the CDR3: TGTGCCAGCAGTACCCTACTAGCGGGAGGGGGAGATACGCAGTATTTT. Translating gives CASSTLLAGGGDTQYF.

This clonotype was found a few times. The chain employs TRBV3-1 and TRBJ2-5; D tentatively reads TRBD1 or TRBD2 (5 bases each). V was clipped by 10 bases and J by 4 bases, with 16 bases between them. Germline V gives CDR1 LGHDT, CDR2 YNNKEL (reference sequence). This CDR3 comprises 13 residues. CDR3 region: CATGPGAGETQYF. In DNA form, the CDR3 reads TGTGCCACCGGGCCCGGGGCCGGAGAGACCCAGTACTTC.

This clonotype was counted ten times or more. The CDR3 spells CAISELSGGASDTQYF. CDR3 nucleotides: TGTGCCATCAGTGAGCTGAGCGGGGGGGCCTCCGATACGCAGTATTTT. The V gene is TRBV10-3, the J gene TRBJ2-3; TRBD2 matches at 10 bases. V shed 2 bases, J shed 6 bases, and the junction held 8 bases outside the gene matches. The CDR3 runs to 16 residues. Germline V gene sequence: CDR1 ENHRY, CDR2 SYGVKD.

V gene TRBV5-1 combines with J gene TRBJ2-2; TRBD1 aligns across 8 bases. J was trimmed by 2 bases and V by 2 bases; bases with no gene match: 8. The CDR3 length is 17 residues. CDR1 and CDR2 from the germline V gene are SGHRS and YFSETQ. CDR3 residues: CASSLSPDRGNTGELFF. DNA of the CDR3: TGCGCCAGCAGCTTAAGTCCCGACAGGGGCAACACCGGGGAGCTGTTTTTT.

This clonotype was counted many times. The rearrangement uses TRBV29-1 and TRBJ1-1; the D is unclear. Germline assignment: CDR1 SQVTM and CDR2 ANQGSEA. The CDR3 loop spans 12 amino acids. Trimming left V 6 bases short and J 1 base short, with 9 bases between. The CDR3 DNA reads TGCAGCGTGTGGTTGGAGAACACTGAAGCTTTCTTT. This gives the protein CSVWLENTEAFF.

The V gene is TRBV10-3, the J gene TRBJ2-3; 8 nucleotides match TRBD2. V dropped 6 bases and J dropped 3; count of bases not matched to a gene: 14. The V gene's germline CDR1 is ENHRY and CDR2 SYGVKD. CDR3 length: 17 residues. The DNA for the CDR3 is TGTGCCATCAGCGAGGGGCGGGGGGCTGTCGGAACAGATACGCAGTATTTT. It translates to CAISEGRGAVGTDTQYF.

This clonotype came up many times. The J gene is TRBJ1-6, the V gene TRBV20-1, with 9 bases identical to TRBD1. This CDR3 region has 14 residues. Germline CDR1 DFQATT, CDR2 SNEGSKA (reference sequence). V trimming: 4 bases; J trimming: 9 bases; junction bases outside the gene matches: 7. The CDR3 here is CSANTGGEGSPLHF. The CDR3 region has the DNA TGCAGTGCTAACACAGGGGGCGAGGGTTCACCCCTCCACTTT.

This clonotype was detected a few times. The rearrangement links TRBV18 to TRBJ2-7, with 9 nucleotides matching TRBD1. Looked up from germline, CDR1 is KGHSH and CDR2 is LQKENI. Trimming cost V 3 bases and J 7 bases; bases outside gene matches: 7. CDR3 length: 14 residues. CDR3 nucleotides: TGTGCCAGCTCACCGCGGACAGGGGATAAGGAGCAGTACGTC. Protein sequence: CASSPRTGDKEQYV.

This clonotype was counted only a few times. The gene calls are TRBV7-8 and TRBJ2-5; D assignment may be TRBD1 or TRBD2 (5 bases each). The germline V and J ends were trimmed by 1 base and 5 bases, with 20 bases remaining between them. Germline CDR1 reads SGHVS; CDR2 reads FQNEAQ. The CDR3 covers 17 residues. Here the CDR3 DNA reads TGTGCCAGCAGCTTAGGAAGGCTAGCTGGGGGTAGGGAGACCCAGTACTTC. As protein: CASSLGRLAGGRETQYF.

This clonotype came up a few times. The chain joins TRBV6-1 to TRBJ1-1, with a tentative D call TRBD1 (5 bases). The germline V and J ends were trimmed by 5 bases and 1 base, with 17 bases remaining between them. This CDR3 has 16 residues. From germline, CDR1 is MNHNS and CDR2 SASEGT. CDR3: CASSRDRIMQNTEAFF. The CDR3 DNA follows: TGTGCCAGCAGTCGGGACCGCATAATGCAGAACACTGAAGCTTTCTTT.

The rearrangement links TRBV6-2 or TRBV6-3 to TRBJ1-6, with a tentative D call TRBD1 (5 bases). The ends were cut back, 2 bases at V and 7 bases at J, with 12 bases in the middle. The CDR3 has 15 amino acids. CDR1 and CDR2 from the germline V gene are MNHEY and SVGEGT. DNA of the CDR3: TGTGCCAGCAGTTACGAAGACAGAAGAAATTCACCCCTCCACTTT. Protein: CASSYEDRRNSPLHF.